This T cell receptor (beta chain) is drawn from a study of cytomegalovirus exposure and HLA in healthy donors. Libraries were prepared by immunoSEQ multiplex PCR; TCRdb keeps only in-frame clonotypes and omits some of them. The table shows approximately 150,000 clones, with around nine tenths occurring only once. Germline V gene data show CDR1 as SNHLY and CDR2 as FYNNEI. Trimming took 3 bases from V and 4 from J, leaving 9 bases between them. The CDR3 covers 14 residues. Findings and limits, study-wide: A later analysis found first-cohort TCR clusters tended to co-occur in the 90 to 150 validation repertoires. Both high specificity and high sensitivity reportedly marked the classifier's diagnosis of cytomegalovirus status.

This clone was detected once. The antigen remains unidentified. This TCR derives from a woman between 25 and 40 years old in good health and CMV-seronegative. Sequenced input: PBMCs. The chain employs TRBV2 and TRBJ1-4; TRBD1 is a possible D gene (5 bases). This chain's CDR3 is CASSEGGLNEKLFF. As DNA, the CDR3 is TGTGCCAGCAGTGAGGGGGGTCTTAATGAAAAACTGTTTTTT.